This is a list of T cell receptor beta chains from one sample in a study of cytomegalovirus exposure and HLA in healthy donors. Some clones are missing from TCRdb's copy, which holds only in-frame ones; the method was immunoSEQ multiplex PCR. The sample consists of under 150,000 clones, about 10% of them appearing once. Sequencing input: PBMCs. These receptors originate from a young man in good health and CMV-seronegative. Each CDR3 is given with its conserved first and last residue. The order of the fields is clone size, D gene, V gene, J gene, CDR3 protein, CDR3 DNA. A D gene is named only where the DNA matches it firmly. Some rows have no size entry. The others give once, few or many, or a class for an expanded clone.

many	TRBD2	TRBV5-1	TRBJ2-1	CASNEGLASVNEQFF	TGCGCCAGCAACGAGGGACTAGCGAGTGTCAATGAGCAGTTCTTC
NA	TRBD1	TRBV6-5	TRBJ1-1	CASSYRGQEGPEAFF	TGTGCCAGCAGTTACAGGGGACAGGAGGGGCCTGAAGCTTTCTTT
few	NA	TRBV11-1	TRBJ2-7	CASSLSGGQAYEHF	TGTGCCAGCAGCTTATCGGGGGGACAGGCCTACGAGCACTTC
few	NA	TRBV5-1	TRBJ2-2	CASSLEQGNTGELFF	TGCGCCAGCAGCTTGGAACAGGGAAACACCGGGGAGCTGTTTTTT
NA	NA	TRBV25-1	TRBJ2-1	CASSPVGGQYNEQFF	TGTGCCAGCAGCCCAGTGGGGGGACAGTACAATGAGCAGTTCTTC
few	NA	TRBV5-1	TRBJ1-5	CASSLDDRGNQPQHF	TGCGCCAGCAGCTTAGACGACAGAGGCAATCAGCCCCAGCATTTT
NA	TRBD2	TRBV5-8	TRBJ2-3	CASSLTLAGVTQYF	TGTGCCAGCAGCTTAACGCTAGCGGGGGTTACGCAGTATTTT
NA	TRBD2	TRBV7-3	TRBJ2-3	CASSSGAGASPDTQYF	TGTGCCAGCAGCTCGGGAGCGGGAGCGAGCCCAGATACGCAGTATTTT
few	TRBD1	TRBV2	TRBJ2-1	CASRRDSSSYNEQFF	TGTGCCAGCAGGAGGGACAGTAGCTCCTACAATGAGCAGTTCTTC
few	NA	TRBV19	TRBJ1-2	CASRLPGLEEGYGYTF	TGTGCCAGTAGGCTACCGGGGCTTGAGGAGGGTTATGGCTACACCTTC